The 28 T cell receptor beta chains below come from one sample, sequenced in a study of T cell responses to AZD1222 COVID-19 vaccine. The protocol was immunoSEQ multiplex PCR, while the TCRdb copy is restricted to in-frame clones and leaves out a portion. The sample carries tens of thousands of clones, just over 90% recorded once. The sample in question was peripheral blood, obtained on day 0 of AZD1222 vaccination. These receptors were taken from an adult in good health.

The rearrangement links TRBV19 to TRBJ1-1, with 7 bases that match TRBD1. The CDR3 has 14 amino acids. J gave up 2 bases and V 7 bases, and 7 bases lay outside the gene matches. CDR1 and CDR2 (germline): LNHDA, SQIVND (reference sequence). For the CDR3, the DNA is TGTGCCAGTATTCGGGACAGATTTAACACTGAAGCTTTCTTT. Protein: CASIRDRFNTEAFF.

The gene calls are TRBV7-3 and TRBJ1-2; TRBD1 matches 7 bases. The CDR3 spans 14 residues. The germline gives CDR1 SGHTA, CDR2 FQGTGA. Trimming at V came to 6 bases and at J to 8 bases, leaving 12 bases not matched to a gene. CDR3 protein: CASRTNDRAGGYTF. The CDR3 DNA reads as TGTGCCAGCAGAACAAACGACAGGGCTGGGGGCTACACCTTC.

The chain uses TRBV2 and TRBJ1-2; 12 positions match TRBD1. The CDR3 length is 17 residues. V trimming: 1 base; J trimming: 4 bases; junction bases outside the gene matches: 7. Germline CDR1 SNHLY, CDR2 FYNNEI. The CDR3 region has the DNA TGTGCCAGCAGTGAAGGACTTCCGGGACAGGGGGCCTATGGCTACACCTTC. It specifies CASSEGLPGQGAYGYTF.

This rearrangement joins TRBV19 to TRBJ1-2; possible D gene TRBD1, 5 bases. The V end lost 6 bases, the J end lost 0 bases, and 5 bases lay between the germline ends. The CDR3 totals 12 residues. Germline V gene data show CDR1 as LNHDA and CDR2 as SQIVND (reference sequence). For the CDR3, the DNA is TGTGCCAGTAGGACAGCTAACTATGGCTACACCTTC. Translated: CASRTANYGYTF.

The chain recombines TRBV5-6 with TRBJ1-6, with D possibly matching TRBD1 (6 bases). CDR3 length: 16 amino acids. Trimming removed 4 bases at V and 4 bases at J, with 15 bases between. The germline gives CDR1 SGHDT, CDR2 YYEEEE. The CDR3 spells CASSTGGGDYNSPLHF. CDR3 sequence (DNA): TGTGCCAGCAGCACTGGGGGCGGGGATTATAATTCACCCCTCCACTTT. Looking up the rest from reference TRBV5-6 and TRBJ1-6 gives the full variable domain: DAGVTQSPTHLIKTRGQQVTLRCSPKSGHDTVSWYQQALGQGPQFIFQYYEEEERQRGNFPDRFSGHQFPNYSSELNVNALLLGDSALYLCASSTGGGDYNSPLHFGNGTRLTVT.

The genes are TRBV29-1 and TRBJ2-1, with 10 nucleotides matching TRBD2. The CDR3 has 16 amino acids. The junction had 6 bases not matched to a gene; V was cut back by 1 base and J by 3 bases. Germline values: CDR1 SQVTM, CDR2 ANQGSEA. The CDR3: CSVEAGASGSYNEQFF. In DNA form, the CDR3 reads TGCAGCGTTGAAGCGGGAGCTAGCGGGAGCTACAATGAGCAGTTCTTC.

The gene calls are TRBV10-3 and TRBJ2-7; 8 bases map to TRBD1. J lost 6 bases, V lost 3 bases, and 16 bases had no gene match. Germline V CDR1 and CDR2: ENHRY, SYGVKD. The CDR3 extends over 17 amino acids. In nucleotides, the CDR3 is TGTGCCATCAGTGAAGGGTTGGTTGGACAGGGCAGTGGCGAGCAGTACTTC. Translation gives CAISEGLVGQGSGEQYF.

In its sample, this clone was seen a few times. CDR3 bases: TGCAGCGTTGTAAAGACGAACACTGAAGCTTTCTTT. It specifies CSVVKTNTEAFF. V is TRBV29-1 and J is TRBJ1-1, with D unresolved. Per the germline V gene, CDR1 is SQVTM and CDR2 is ANQGSEA. V lost 4 bases and J lost 1, with 7 bases in between. The CDR3 has 12 amino acids.

The chain employs TRBV24-1 and TRBJ2-1; no reliable D call. Germline V CDR1 and CDR2: KGHDR, SFDVKD. The CDR3 has 15 residues. Trimming cost V 5 bases and J 6 bases, with 16 bases left between them. DNA for the CDR3: TGTGCCACCAGTGGTCCGCTTACGTGGGGCAATGAGCAGTTCTTC. Its translation is CATSGPLTWGNEQFF.

The rearrangement joins TRBV7-2 to TRBJ2-1; D is perhaps TRBD2 (5 bases). Germline V gene data show CDR1 as SGHTA and CDR2 as FQGNSA. This CDR3 spans 15 amino acids. Deletions cut 1 base from V and 2 bases from J, with 9 bases between. The CDR3 coding sequence is TGTGCCAGCAGCTTAGATCTTAGCGCCTACAATGAGCAGTTCTTC. Its translation is CASSLDLSAYNEQFF.

The chain employs TRBV5-1 and TRBJ2-1; maybe TRBD2 (6 bases). Germline V lookup: CDR1 SGHRS, CDR2 YFSETQ. V was trimmed by 0 bases and J by 2 bases, leaving 9 bases between them. The CDR3 has 15 residues. The CDR3 here is CASSLVGGPYNEQFF. CDR3 sequence (DNA): TGCGCCAGCAGCTTGGTGGGAGGACCCTACAATGAGCAGTTCTTC.

The chain couples TRBV28 to TRBJ2-7; no reliable D call. CDR1 is MDHEN, CDR2 SYDVKM, per germline. V was clipped by 1 base and J by 4 bases, with 2 bases between them. This CDR3 has 11 amino acids. The CDR3 DNA is TGTGCCAGCAGTTTATATTACGAGCAGTACTTC. This encodes CASSLYYEQYF.

The chain links TRBV5-5 to TRBJ1-4; tentative D call: TRBD1 (6 bases). Trimming left V 4 bases short and J 10 bases short, with 32 bases between. CDR1 and CDR2 (germline): SGHKS, YYEKEE (reference sequence). This CDR3 contains 19 residues. The CDR3 bases are TGTGCCAGCAGCCCAGACCTACTCGGGACAATCTTGGAGACGGGAAAACTGTTTTTT. Translating gives CASSPDLLGTILETGKLFF.

This chain connects TRBV28 to TRBJ2-4; possibly TRBD2 for D (6 bases). Germline values: CDR1 MDHEN, CDR2 SYDVKM. This CDR3 is 16 amino acids long. Trimming took off 4 bases at V and 3 bases at J, with 16 bases between the two ends. The CDR3 bases are TGTGCCAGCAGTTACGGACAACCCGGGGGCAAAAACATTCAGTACTTC. It specifies CASSYGQPGGKNIQYF.

The chain has TRBV18 and TRBJ2-2; 8 positions match TRBD1. V shed 3 bases, J shed 3 bases, and the junction held 3 bases outside the gene matches. Germline V lookup: CDR1 KGHSH, CDR2 LQKENI. The CDR3 sequence is 15 residues long. CDR3 in amino acids: CASSPNRGDTGELFF. The DNA of the CDR3 is TGTGCCAGCTCACCGAACAGGGGGGACACCGGGGAGCTGTTTTTT.

The rearrangement links TRBV9 to TRBJ1-5, with D possibly TRBD1 on 5 matching bases. Per the germline V gene, CDR1 is SGDLS and CDR2 is YYNGEE. V shed 0 bases and J shed 7 bases, with 14 bases lying between them. CDR3 length: 15 amino acids. For the CDR3, the DNA is TGTGCCAGCAGCGTAGATTTCGTGGCAGGGCAGCCCCAGCATTTT. Its translation is CASSVDFVAGQPQHF.

The chain recombines TRBV9 with TRBJ2-1; 9 bases are a match to TRBD1. The CDR3 is made up of 15 amino acids. Germline trimming cut 4 bases from V and 6 bases from J; bases unmatched to any gene: 8. In germline, CDR1 is SGDLS, CDR2 YYNGEE. CDR3 nucleotides: TGTGCCAGCAGCCGGGACAGGGAGGCTACCAATGAGCAGTTCTTC. Translating gives CASSRDREATNEQFF.

The chain combines TRBV7-3 with TRBJ2-7; D may be TRBD1 or TRBD2 (5 bases each). The CDR3 contains 13 residues. In germline, CDR1 is SGHTA, CDR2 FQGTGA. The V and J ends lost 2 bases and 5 bases respectively, with 10 bases between them. CDR3 nucleotides: TGTGCCAGCAGCTTAGGAGTGGGGGACGAGCAGTACTTC. Translating it yields CASSLGVGDEQYF.

J is TRBJ2-7 and V is TRBV6-4; TRBD2 agrees at 11 bases. V was pared by 6 bases and J by 7 bases, with 23 bases of the junction left unmatched. Per germline, CDR1 MRHNA and CDR2 SNTAGT. The CDR3 is made up of 19 amino acids. DNA for the CDR3: TGTGCCAGCAGCAGAACCATCCTACTAGCGGGAGTCCGGTCGAAGGAGCAGTACTTC. Amino acids: CASSRTILLAGVRSKEQYF.

The chain joins TRBV4-2 to TRBJ2-5, with D perhaps given as TRBD1 or TRBD2 (6 bases each). Per the germline V gene, CDR1 is LGHNA and CDR2 is YNFKEQ. This CDR3 has 14 amino acids. Trimming took 4 bases from V and 5 from J, leaving 14 bases between them. As DNA, the CDR3 is TGTGCCAGCAGCCTTCAGGACAGCGGGGAGACCCAGTACTTC. Translated, it gives CASSLQDSGETQYF.

The chain combines TRBV7-9 with TRBJ2-2, with D maybe TRBD1 (6 bases). CDR1 and CDR2 from the germline V gene are SEHNR and FQNEAQ (reference sequence). The V end lost 10 bases, the J end lost 6 bases, and 9 bases lay between the germline ends. This CDR3 is built from 11 residues. The CDR3 DNA follows: TGTGCCAAGGGGGAAGCCGGGGAGCTGTTTTTT. Translated, it gives CAKGEAGELFF.

The chain couples TRBV29-1 to TRBJ2-7; possibly TRBD2 for D (6 bases). Trimming cost V 4 bases and J 4 bases, with 23 bases left between them. The CDR3 spans 16 residues. The V gene's germline CDR1 is SQVTM and CDR2 ANQGSEA. The CDR3, as DNA: TGCAGCGTTGGTGTAGGTTCGGGGGTTGGGGGATACGAGCAGTACTTC. It is translated as CSVGVGSGVGGYEQYF.

The chain recombines TRBV28 with TRBJ2-3; D unclear. The CDR3 spans 16 residues. Germline CDR1 and CDR2: MDHEN and SYDVKM. V was clipped by 5 bases and J by 4 bases, with 19 bases between them. The chain's CDR3 is CASSGLGGPAPDTQYF. CDR3 DNA: TGTGCCAGCAGTGGCCTCGGCGGCCCGGCACCAGATACGCAGTATTTT.

This chain connects TRBV11-2 to TRBJ2-7; D uncertain. V lost 5 bases and J 3 bases, leaving 11 bases between the germline ends. Germline CDR1 reads SGHAT; CDR2 reads FQNNGV. The CDR3 has 13 residues. The CDR3 DNA is TGTGCCAGCAGCCCGCGCCTCGACTACGAGCAGTACTTC. Translated, it gives CASSPRLDYEQYF.

J is TRBJ2-5 and V is TRBV19, with unresolved D. Germline loops: CDR1 LNHDA, CDR2 SQIVND (reference sequence). Trimming pared 5 bases from V and 6 bases from J, leaving 13 bases between. This CDR3 is built from 13 residues. CDR3 in amino acids: CASSSRSAQTQYF. DNA for the CDR3: TGTGCCAGTAGTTCGAGGAGTGCGCAGACCCAGTACTTC. The full variable domain, its missing parts supplied by reference TRBV19 and TRBJ2-5, is DGGITQSPKYLFRKEGQNVTLSCEQNLNHDAMYWYRQDPGQGLRLIYYSQIVNDFQKGDIAEGYSVSREKKESFPLTVTSAQKNPTAFYLCASSSRSAQTQYFGPGTRLLVL.

The chain combines TRBV6-4 with TRBJ2-2, with 7 bases aligning to TRBD1. This CDR3 is built from 15 residues. Germline CDR1 and CDR2: MRHNA and SNTAGT. J lost 7 bases, V lost 2 bases, and 7 bases had no gene match. CDR3 sequence (DNA): TGTGCCAGCAGTGACAACAGGGGTAACTTCGGGGAGCTGTTTTTT. It is translated as CASSDNRGNFGELFF.

This clone was picked up a small number of times. The chain recombines TRBV10-2 with TRBJ1-1, with D possibly matching TRBD1 (5 bases). CDR1 and CDR2 (germline): WSHSY, SAAADI. The V end lost 6 bases, the J end lost 7 bases, and 12 bases lay between the germline ends. This CDR3 region has 12 residues. The CDR3 DNA reads as TGCGCCAGCAGATCTCAGGGTTTTGAAGCTTTCTTT. It codes for CASRSQGFEAFF.

With respect to this clone: The sample has other DNA sequences that encode this CDR3 too. The chain carries TRBV27 and TRBJ1-5, with D unclear. The germline V gene encodes CDR1 MNHEY and CDR2 SMNVEV (reference sequence). This CDR3 is 14 amino acids long. Trimming removed 2 bases from V and 4 bases from J, with 9 bases in between. The CDR3 region is CASSLGGNNQPQHF. CDR3 nucleotide sequence: TGTGCCAGCAGTTTAGGAGGGAATAATCAGCCCCAGCATTTT.